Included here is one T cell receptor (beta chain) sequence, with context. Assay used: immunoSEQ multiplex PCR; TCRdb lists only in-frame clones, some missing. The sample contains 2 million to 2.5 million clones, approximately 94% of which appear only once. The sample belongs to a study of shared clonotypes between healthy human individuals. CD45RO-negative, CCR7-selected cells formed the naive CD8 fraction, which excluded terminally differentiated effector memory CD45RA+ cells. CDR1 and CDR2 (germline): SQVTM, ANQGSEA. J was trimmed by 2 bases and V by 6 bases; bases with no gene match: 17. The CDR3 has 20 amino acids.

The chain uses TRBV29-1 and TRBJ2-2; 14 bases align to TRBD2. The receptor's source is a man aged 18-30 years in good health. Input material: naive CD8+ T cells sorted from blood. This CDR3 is CSVETSGGAYPNSNTGELFF. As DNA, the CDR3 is TGCAGCGTGGAGACTAGCGGGGGGGCCTACCCAAACTCCAACACCGGGGAGCTGTTTTTT.